Listed below are T cell receptor beta chains from one sample, sequenced in a study of blood T cells in healthy people across ages. From the 5' RACE reads, TCRdb called clonotypes with MiXCR, one entry per CDR3 protein. This sample has about 1.4 million distinct CDR3 sequences, with approximately 59% found just once. The material sequenced was blood. These receptors were obtained from a man in his late teens or twenties in good health. CDR3s include the opening cysteine and the closing phenylalanine or tryptophan. Fields, in order: D gene, V gene, J gene, clone size, CDR3 protein, CDR3 DNA. D genes are given only for firm matches. Size is stated for part of the rows, as once, few or many counts, or as a class when the clone is expanded.

>TRBD1|TRBV27|TRBJ2-6|few
CASSPGTGLSGANVLTF
TGTGCCAGCAGTCCTGGGACAGGGTTATCTGGGGCCAACGTCCTGACTTTC
>NA|TRBV4-1|TRBJ2-1|few
CASSQDAPIKGVLYNEQFF
TGCGCCAGCAGCCAAGATGCCCCTATAAAGGGGGTTCTCTACAATGAGCAGTTCTTC
>NA|TRBV10-3|TRBJ1-2|NA
CAISPVSDGRGVNYGYTF
TGTGCCATCAGCCCTGTGTCGGATGGCCGAGGGGTTAACTATGGCTACACCTTC
>TRBD2|TRBV6-1|TRBJ2-1|NA
CASSGTSALMNEQFF
TGTGCCAGCAGTGGGACTAGCGCCCTAATGAATGAGCAGTTCTTC
>NA|TRBV6-5|TRBJ1-6|NA
CASSEFRDSPLHF
TGTGCCAGCAGTGAGTTCAGGGATTCACCCCTCCACTTT
>NA|TRBV30|TRBJ2-5|NA
CAWSHSKDEQYF
TGTGCCTGGAGCCATAGCAAGGATGAGCAGTACTTC
>TRBD2|TRBV20-1|TRBJ2-3|NA
CSARDPTSMPNTQYF
TGCAGTGCTAGAGATCCGACTAGCATGCCAAATACGCAGTATTTT
>NA|TRBV3-1|TRBJ2-5|few
CASSQQALGLETQYF
TGTGCCAGCAGCCAGCAGGCCCTGGGTTTAGAGACCCAGTACTTC
>TRBD1|TRBV28|TRBJ2-3|NA
CASSHPGTGVVTQYF
TGTGCCAGCAGCCATCCCGGGACAGGGGTTGTTACGCAGTATTTT
>NA|TRBV9|TRBJ2-7|NA
CASSEGPIQYF
TGTGCCAGCAGCGAGGGACCCATCCAGTACTTC
>NA|TRBV4-3|TRBJ2-1|NA
CASSQDRDIEWSTYNEQFF
TGCGCCAGCAGCCAAGATCGGGACATTGAGTGGAGTACCTACAATGAGCAGTTCTTC
>TRBD2|TRBV29-1|TRBJ2-1|NA
CSVLGLADQNEQFF
TGCAGCGTCTTGGGACTAGCGGATCAAAATGAGCAGTTCTTC
>NA|TRBV20-1|TRBJ2-1|NA
CSARSRLGDPFF
TGCAGTGCTAGATCCCGACTAGGGGATCCGTTCTTC
>NA|TRBV20-1|TRBJ2-7|NA
CSASSGLVVYEQYF
TGCAGTGCTAGTTCCGGGCTCGTAGTCTACGAGCAGTACTTC
>NA|TRBV5-1|TRBJ2-3|few
CASSFSMTDTQYF
TGCGCCAGCAGCTTTAGCATGACAGATACGCAGTATTTT
>TRBD2|TRBV7-2|TRBJ2-2|NA
CASSLRTSPSNTGELFF
TGTGCCAGCAGCCTCCGGACTAGCCCCTCAAACACCGGGGAGCTGTTTTTT
>NA|TRBV9|TRBJ2-3|NA
CASSVGGVPDTQYF
TGTGCCAGCAGCGTTGGGGGAGTCCCAGATACGCAGTATTTT
>NA|TRBV10-3|TRBJ2-7|NA
CAISEQGDYEQYF
TGTGCCATCAGTGAGCAGGGCGACTACGAGCAGTACTTC
>TRBD2|TRBV5-1|TRBJ2-3|NA
CASSLGSSGTDTQYF
TGCGCCAGCAGCTTGGGGTCTAGCGGAACAGATACGCAGTATTTT
>NA|TRBV21-1|TRBJ2-7|NA
CASSKEGISHVAGPHEQYF
TGTGCCAGCAGCAAAGAAGGGATCTCCCACGTAGCGGGACCCCACGAGCAGTACTTC
>NA|TRBV3-1|TRBJ2-7|NA
CASSQEAGSSYEQYF
TGTGCCAGCAGCCAAGAGGCGGGGAGCTCCTACGAGCAGTACTTC
>NA|TRBV7-9|TRBJ2-1|few
CASSLIVGTSNEQFF
TGTGCCAGCAGCTTAATTGTCGGGACATCCAATGAGCAGTTCTTC
>NA|TRBV6-2/TRBV6-3|TRBJ2-3|NA
CASHGAAPGVDTQYF
TGTGCCAGCCACGGAGCGGCGCCGGGCGTAGATACGCAGTATTTT
>NA|TRBV27|TRBJ2-6|few
CASGPWANVLTF
TGTGCCAGCGGGCCCTGGGCCAACGTCCTGACTTTC
>NA|TRBV11-2|TRBJ2-4|NA
CASLPSSAAGAKTKNIQYF
TGTGCCAGCCTTCCATCCTCGGCCGCGGGGGCAAAGACCAAAAACATTCAGTACTTC
>TRBD2|TRBV7-8|TRBJ2-5|few
CASSLPSGTSQETQYF
TGTGCCAGCAGCTTACCTAGCGGTACCTCGCAAGAGACCCAGTACTTC
>NA|TRBV28|TRBJ1-4|few
CASSRISNEKLFF
TGTGCCAGCAGCCGGATCTCTAATGAAAAACTGTTTTTT
>TRBD2|TRBV3-1|TRBJ2-1|few
CASSRRTQGLAGNEQFF
TGTGCCAGCAGCCGCCGTACCCAAGGACTAGCGGGGAATGAGCAGTTCTTC
>TRBD1|TRBV19|TRBJ2-7|NA
CASSQQGYSTEQYF
TGTGCCAGTAGTCAACAGGGGTATTCCACCGAGCAGTACTTC
>NA|TRBV5-1|TRBJ2-1|few
CASSPTGVYNEQFF
TGCGCCAGCAGCCCGACCGGGGTCTACAATGAGCAGTTCTTC
>TRBD1|TRBV2|TRBJ2-3|NA
CASSERRQGAGDTQYF
TGTGCCAGCAGTGAAAGGCGACAGGGGGCAGGAGATACGCAGTATTTT
>NA|TRBV13|TRBJ1-1|NA
CASSLGRVTEAFF
TGTGCCAGCAGCTTAGGCCGGGTCACTGAAGCTTTCTTT
>NA|TRBV5-1|TRBJ2-7|once
CASSLAALSRDEQYF
TGCGCCAGCAGCTTAGCGGCTCTATCTCGAGATGAGCAGTACTTC
>TRBD1|TRBV28|TRBJ2-1|NA
CASSFAPGQGAFNEQFF
TGTGCCAGCAGTTTCGCACCGGGACAGGGGGCTTTTAATGAGCAGTTCTTC
>TRBD2|TRBV20-1|TRBJ2-7|once
CSARLPTSDSYEQYF
TGCAGTGCTAGGCTCCCGACTAGCGACTCCTACGAGCAGTACTTC
>NA|TRBV12-3/TRBV12-4|TRBJ2-1|few
CASNPLESGIEQFF
TGTGCCAGCAACCCCCTGGAATCGGGGATTGAGCAGTTCTTC
>TRBD2|TRBV4-1|TRBJ2-5|NA
CASSPRLAGGTGETQYF
TGCGCCAGCAGCCCGAGACTAGCGGGGGGGACGGGAGAGACCCAGTACTTC
>NA|TRBV27|TRBJ2-1|NA
CASSRKADEQFF
TGTGCCAGCAGTCGAAAAGCGGATGAGCAGTTCTTC
>TRBD1|TRBV29-1|TRBJ2-3|NA
CSVDWDRFSDTQYF
TGCAGCGTTGACTGGGACAGATTTTCAGATACGCAGTATTTT
>TRBD1|TRBV10-1|TRBJ2-7|NA
CASSRTGAIEQYF
TGCGCCAGCAGTAGGACAGGGGCGATCGAGCAGTACTTC
>NA|TRBV7-2|TRBJ2-7|few
CASSLIPTGLYEQYF
TGTGCCAGCAGCTTAATCCCGACGGGGTTATACGAGCAGTACTTC
>NA|TRBV5-6|TRBJ2-5|NA
CASSWDRTPQETQYF
TGTGCCAGCAGCTGGGATAGGACTCCACAAGAGACCCAGTACTTC
>NA|TRBV4-1|TRBJ1-2|NA
CASSQVWVFSGYTF
TGCGCCAGCAGCCAAGTCTGGGTGTTCTCTGGCTACACCTTC
>NA|TRBV20-1|TRBJ2-1|NA
CSAPLHNEQFF
TGCAGTGCTCCACTCCACAATGAGCAGTTCTTC
>TRBD1|TRBV28|TRBJ2-3|NA
CASSPMRQGATDTQYF
TGTGCCAGCAGTCCGATGAGACAGGGGGCGACAGATACGCAGTATTTT
>NA|TRBV6-2/TRBV6-3|TRBJ1-5|NA
CARLTASRDSNQPQHF
TGTGCCAGACTGACCGCATCACGCGATTCCAATCAGCCCCAGCATTTT
>TRBD1|TRBV20-1|TRBJ2-7|NA
CSALSVRDRGYEQYF
TGCAGTGCCCTGTCTGTCCGGGACAGGGGTTACGAGCAGTACTTC
>NA|TRBV6-2/TRBV6-3|TRBJ2-1|few
CASSYPGGIGNEQFF
TGTGCCAGCAGTTACCCCGGGGGAATCGGCAATGAGCAGTTCTTC